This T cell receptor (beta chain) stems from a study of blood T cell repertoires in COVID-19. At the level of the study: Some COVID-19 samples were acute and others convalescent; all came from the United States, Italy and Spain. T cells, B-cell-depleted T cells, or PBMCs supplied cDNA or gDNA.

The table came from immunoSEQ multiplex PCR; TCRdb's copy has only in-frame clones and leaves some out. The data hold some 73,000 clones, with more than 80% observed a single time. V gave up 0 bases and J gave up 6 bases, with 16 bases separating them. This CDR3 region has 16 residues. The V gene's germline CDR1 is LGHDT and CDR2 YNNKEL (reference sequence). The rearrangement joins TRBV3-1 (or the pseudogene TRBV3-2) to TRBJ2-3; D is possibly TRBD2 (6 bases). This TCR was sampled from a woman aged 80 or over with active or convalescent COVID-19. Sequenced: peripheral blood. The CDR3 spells CASSQEWGGFRDTQYF. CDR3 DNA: TGTGCCAGCAGCCAAGAATGGGGAGGATTTCGGGATACGCAGTATTTT.